This T cell receptor (beta chain) was captured by sequencing in a study of beta chain features in type 1 diabetes. As for the study in general: Healthy donors resembled patients in age, gender and cell yields.

Unmatched junction bases numbered 4, after V lost 3 bases and J lost 4 bases. Per the germline V gene, CDR1 is LNHDA and CDR2 is SQIVND (reference sequence). This CDR3 contains 15 residues. Expressed TCRB transcripts were sequenced because the entire RNA isolate underwent reverse transcription. Produced via immunoSEQ multiplex PCR; TCRdb's table is partial and in-frame only. The sample yields 350,000 to 450,000 clones, more than 13% seen once. The chain couples TRBV19 to TRBJ2-1, with 9 bases identical to TRBD2. The sequenced sample consisted of naive CD4+ T cells from blood. This TCR derives from a woman aged 18-29 years in good health. The CDR3 DNA reads TGTGCCAGTAGTATGGTCCTAGCGGGGTACAATGAGCAGTTCTTC. Translated, it gives CASSMVLAGYNEQFF. Together with reference TRBV19 and TRBJ2-1, the CDR3 gives the full variable domain: DGGITQSPKYLFRKEGQNVTLSCEQNLNHDAMYWYRQDPGQGLRLIYYSQIVNDFQKGDIAEGYSVSREKKESFPLTVTSAQKNPTAFYLCASSMVLAGYNEQFFGPGTRLTVL.